The TCR beta chain under discussion was sequenced for a study of vaccination and CD4 T cells after COVID-19. About this clonotype: The antigen is unknown.

Treatment specified: approximately 9-day PBMC culture with coronavirus spike peptide pools or control peptides (ViraFEST assay). Sequence data for DNA of cultured CD4+ T cells were generated by the Oncomine TCR Beta short-read assay. From cultured CD4+ T cells, genomic DNA was extracted. TCRdb re-derived calls from the PCR reads in MiXCR, one entry per CDR3 protein. Of about 20,000 distinct CDR3 sequences listed, around half are singletons. The CDR3 runs 13 residues. The germline V gene encodes CDR1 KGHSH and CDR2 LQKENI. The germline V and J ends were trimmed by 2 bases and 6 bases, with 7 bases remaining between them.

This clonotype was obtained from a human donor who had recovered from COVID-19. V and J are TRBV18 and TRBJ2-2; the D is unclear. The specimen sequenced was CD4+ T cells from blood, cultured in vitro. CDR3 in amino acids: CASSPSSPGELFF. The CDR3 DNA reads as TGTGCCAGCTCACCAAGCAGCCCCGGGGAGCTGTTTTTT.